The 8 T cell receptor beta chains presented below share a single source sample, sequenced in a study of blood T cell repertoires in COVID-19. Here immunoSEQ multiplex PCR was the method, and the copy in TCRdb shows in-frame clones only, minus some. Of 100,000 to 150,000 clones listed, about four fifths are singletons. The sequenced sample was peripheral blood. These TCRs come from an elderly woman with acute or convalescent COVID-19.

This chain links TRBV6-2 or TRBV6-3 with TRBJ1-1, with D tentatively TRBD1 (6 bases). Germline V lookup: CDR1 MNHEY, CDR2 SVGEGT. The V end was cut by 5 bases, the J end by 0 bases, with 10 bases between. This CDR3 has 14 amino acids. DNA of the CDR3: TGTGCCAGCAGTCCCAACAGGGTGAACACTGAAGCTTTCTTT. Residues: CASSPNRVNTEAFF.

This sequence joins TRBV3-1 (or the pseudogene TRBV3-2) and TRBJ1-4; possibly TRBD1 for D (6 bases). The germline V and J ends were trimmed by 0 bases and 8 bases, with 16 bases remaining between them. Germline V gene sequence: CDR1 LGHDT, CDR2 YNNKEL (reference sequence). The CDR3 is 16 amino acids. The CDR3 protein is CASSQERPLRGEKLFF. CDR3 bases: TGTGCCAGCAGCCAAGAGAGGCCACTAAGGGGGGAAAAACTGTTTTTT.

This clone was counted a few times. J is TRBJ2-6 and V is TRBV2; D remains unclear. The V gene's germline CDR1 is SNHLY and CDR2 FYNNEI. V gave up 4 bases and J gave up 1 base, with 8 bases separating them. This CDR3 is 15 amino acids long. CDR3 region: CASSGGSSGANVLTF. CDR3 nucleotide sequence: TGTGCCAGCAGTGGAGGCTCTTCTGGGGCCAACGTCCTGACTTTC.

This clone has only a few counts. The chain recombines TRBV9 with TRBJ1-1, with 8 bases aligning to TRBD1. This CDR3 has 14 amino acids. Germline loops: CDR1 SGDLS, CDR2 YYNGEE. V lost 4 bases to trimming and J lost 4 bases; unmatched junction nucleotides: 6. The CDR3 DNA reads TGTGCCAGCAGCCCCCGACAGGGGCCCACTGAAGCTTTCTTT. As protein: CASSPRQGPTEAFF.

The rearrangement joins TRBV9 to TRBJ1-1; 7 nucleotides agree with TRBD1. Germline-derived CDR1 and CDR2 are SGDLS and YYNGEE. Germline trimming cut 4 bases from V and 5 bases from J; bases unmatched to any gene: 14. The CDR3 is 16 amino acids. CDR3 DNA: TGTGCCAGCAGCCCGGAAGTGGGCAGGGGGAGTACTGAAGCTTTCTTT. It yields the protein CASSPEVGRGSTEAFF.

The chain couples TRBV5-1 to TRBJ2-5; 9 bases are a match to TRBD1. J was trimmed by 4 bases and V by 0 bases; bases with no gene match: 4. Per the germline V gene, CDR1 is SGHRS and CDR2 is YFSETQ. The CDR3 loop spans 15 amino acids. The CDR3 DNA is TGCGCCAGCAGCTTGGTTACAGGGGGCGGAGAGACCCAGTACTTC. This gives the protein CASSLVTGGGETQYF. Full variable domain (missing parts from reference TRBV5-1 and TRBJ2-5): KAGVTQTPRYLIKTRGQQVTLSCSPISGHRSVSWYQQTPGQGLQFLFEYFSETQRNKGNFPGRFSGRQFSNSRSEMNVSTLELGDSALYLCASSLVTGGGETQYFGPGTRLLVL.

This clone showed up just a few times. The rearrangement links TRBV5-5 to TRBJ2-2, with D possibly being TRBD2 (5 bases). The CDR3 is 17 residues long. CDR1 is SGHKS and CDR2 is YYEKEE in the germline V gene (reference sequence). V was cut by 4 bases and J by 7 bases, with 23 bases left in between. The CDR3 bases are TGTGCCAGCAGCCCCCGCCGCCAGTGGGGTGAGGGCGGGGAGCTGTTTTTT. Its translation is CASSPRRQWGEGGELFF.

This chain connects TRBV6-5 to TRBJ1-4, with 10 bases identical to TRBD1. J gave up 8 bases and V 2 bases, and 5 bases lay outside the gene matches. The CDR3 spans 15 residues. Germline CDR1 is MNHEY and CDR2 is SVGAGI. The CDR3 is CASSYGTGVGEKLFF. The CDR3 DNA is TGTGCCAGCAGTTACGGGACAGGGGTGGGGGAAAAACTGTTTTTT.